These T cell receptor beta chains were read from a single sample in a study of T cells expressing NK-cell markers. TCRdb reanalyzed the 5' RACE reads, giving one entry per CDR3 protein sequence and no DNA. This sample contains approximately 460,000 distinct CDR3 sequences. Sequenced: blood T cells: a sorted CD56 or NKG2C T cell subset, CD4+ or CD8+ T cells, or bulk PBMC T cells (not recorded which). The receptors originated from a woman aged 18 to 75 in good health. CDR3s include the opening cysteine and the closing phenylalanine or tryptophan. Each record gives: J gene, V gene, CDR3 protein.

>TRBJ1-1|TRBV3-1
CASSQRLMTEAFF
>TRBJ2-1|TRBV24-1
CATSPGGAGGPNEQFF
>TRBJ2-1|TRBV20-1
CSATTGTGPYNEQFF
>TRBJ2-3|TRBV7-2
CASSTEGGISTDTQYF
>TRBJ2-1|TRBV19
CASTPGGLTYNEQFF
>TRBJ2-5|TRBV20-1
CSGTSGNQETQYF
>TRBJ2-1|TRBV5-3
CARSLSDNEQFF
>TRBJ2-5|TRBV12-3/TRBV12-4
CASSLVMGPETQYF
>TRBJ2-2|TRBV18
CASSLQGITGELFF
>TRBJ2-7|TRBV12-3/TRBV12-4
CASSFSRDNSYEQYF
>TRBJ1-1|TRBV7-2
CASTRSGGRTEAFF
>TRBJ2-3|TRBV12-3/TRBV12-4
CATVESPDTQYF
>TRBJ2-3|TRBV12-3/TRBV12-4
CASSLGQGTYTDTQYF
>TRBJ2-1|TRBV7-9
CASSNIRDNTNEQFF
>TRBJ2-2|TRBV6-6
CASSYVGAGELFF
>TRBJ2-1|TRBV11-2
CASSYTGISYNEQFF
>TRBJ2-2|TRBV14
CASSQDPNQAGELFF
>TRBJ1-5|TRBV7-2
CASSLAYASGMRPQHF
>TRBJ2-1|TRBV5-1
CASSPGTGRPENEQFF
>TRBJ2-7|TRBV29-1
CSVASRAGLREQYF
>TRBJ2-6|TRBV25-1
CASSDGQGVSGANVLTF
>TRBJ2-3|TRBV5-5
CASSFWGDTQYF
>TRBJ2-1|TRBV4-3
CASSQVTLDEQFF
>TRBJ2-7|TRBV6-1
CASSRGGVNEQYF
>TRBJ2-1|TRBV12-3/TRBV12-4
CASRVRENEQFF
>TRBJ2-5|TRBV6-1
CASSRTGAWETQYF
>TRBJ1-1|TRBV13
CASSPDNQNTEAFF
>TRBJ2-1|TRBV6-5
CASSSTGTGGGRQFF
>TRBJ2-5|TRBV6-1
CASKLGRTLIVETQYF
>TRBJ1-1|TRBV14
CASCQGAGTEAFF
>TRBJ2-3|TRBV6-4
CASSAGGHTDTQYF
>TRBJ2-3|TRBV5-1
CASSLVAGPDTQYF
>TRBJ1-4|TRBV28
CASSLMSEKLFF
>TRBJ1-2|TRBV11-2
CASTGDILGYTF
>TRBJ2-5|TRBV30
CAWGLGRREETQYF
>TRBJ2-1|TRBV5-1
CASSLEQITTYNEQFF
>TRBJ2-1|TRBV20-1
CSAETGTSGTHEQFF
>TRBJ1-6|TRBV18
CASSPVANSPLHF
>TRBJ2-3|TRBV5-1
CASSLRDSLPGDTQYF
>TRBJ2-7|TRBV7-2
CASSLTGVRGYEQYF
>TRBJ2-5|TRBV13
CASSQRQIQETQYF
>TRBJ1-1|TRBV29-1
CSTQGPLTEAFF
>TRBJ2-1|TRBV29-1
CSVWGQGAPNEQFF
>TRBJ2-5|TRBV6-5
CASSYTSGAETQYF
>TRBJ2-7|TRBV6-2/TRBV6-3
CASRDRATMEQYF
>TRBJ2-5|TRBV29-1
CSGVPHQETQYF
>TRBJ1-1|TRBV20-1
CSANWGNTEAFF
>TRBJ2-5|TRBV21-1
CASSKGADGTQYF
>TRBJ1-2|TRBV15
CATSRSTGPNWF
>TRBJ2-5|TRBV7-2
CASSLGRPSGIKETQYF
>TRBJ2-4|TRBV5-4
CASTQGGTDIQYF
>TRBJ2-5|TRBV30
CAWSSNGVGTQYF
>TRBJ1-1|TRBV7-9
CASSLEYRGNTEAFF
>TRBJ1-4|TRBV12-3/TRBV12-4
CASSSGLPNEKLFF